This TCR beta chain was identified during a study of regulatory T cells in long-lasting Graves disease. This clonotype has only a few counts. Sequencing libraries for TCR beta were prepared with iRepertoire HTBI primers and Arm-PCR of CDR3 regions. TCRdb fed the multiplex PCR reads into MiXCR, producing one record per CDR3 protein. The sample shows 360,000 or so distinct CDR3 sequences, approximately 10% of them seen only once. This CDR3 is 15 amino acids long. Looked up from germline, CDR1 is MGHRA and CDR2 is YSYEKL. V was clipped by 1 base and J by 5 bases, with 14 bases between them. Indicated time point: newly diagnosed GD, antithyroid drugs for less than 3 months. TCR sequences were obtained from RNA taken from PBMCs. The data also belong to a second study, concerning T cells in Graves' hyperthyroidism and ophthalmopathy.

The material sequenced was peripheral blood mononuclear cells (PBMCs), taken at new diagnosis, from a patient treated with antithyroid drugs. The J gene is TRBJ1-1, the V gene TRBV4-1; D not certain. This sequence was found in a woman younger than 30 with Graves disease. This CDR3 reads CASSQGFSKETEAFF. Here the CDR3 DNA reads TGCGCCAGCAGCCAAGGGTTTTCTAAGGAGACTGAAGCTTTCTTT.